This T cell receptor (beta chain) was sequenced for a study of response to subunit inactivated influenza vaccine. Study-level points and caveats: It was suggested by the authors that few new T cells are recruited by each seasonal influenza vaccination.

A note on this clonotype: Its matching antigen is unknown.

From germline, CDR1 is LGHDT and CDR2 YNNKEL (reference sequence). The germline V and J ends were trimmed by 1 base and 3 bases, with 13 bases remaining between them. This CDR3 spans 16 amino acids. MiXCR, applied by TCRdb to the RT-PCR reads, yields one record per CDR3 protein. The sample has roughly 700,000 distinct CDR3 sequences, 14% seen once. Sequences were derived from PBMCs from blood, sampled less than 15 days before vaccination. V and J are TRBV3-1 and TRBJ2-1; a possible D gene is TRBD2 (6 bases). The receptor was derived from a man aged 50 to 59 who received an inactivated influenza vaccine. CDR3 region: CASSQGGSGVYNEQFF. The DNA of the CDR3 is TGTGCCAGCAGCCAAGGGGGGTCGGGGGTCTACAATGAGCAGTTCTTC.